This TCR beta chain originates from a study of shared clonotypes between healthy human individuals. Using immunoSEQ multiplex PCR, the repertoire was profiled, and TCRdb retains in-frame clones only, with some absent. In the table there are more than 2,000,000 clones, over 90% of which are singletons. This CDR3 has 14 amino acids. Germline CDR1 is SGHRS and CDR2 is YFSETQ. With 2 bases clipped from V and 3 bases from J, the junction kept 4 bases outside the gene matches. Points from the study as a whole: Estimated richness was generally greater in naive than memory subsets.

On this clone itself: Its antigen remains unknown.

The clonotype originates from a man aged 18 to 30 in good health. Some clones in this sample may be carry-over from other donors' samples. This chain links TRBV5-1 with TRBJ2-7; TRBD1 aligns across 8 bases. The material sequenced was naive CD4+ T cells from PBMCs. Subset given: CD45RA+ positively selected. In DNA, the CDR3 is TGCGCCAGCAGCTTTGATGGACAGGGCTACGAGCAGTACTTC. Translation: CASSFDGQGYEQYF.